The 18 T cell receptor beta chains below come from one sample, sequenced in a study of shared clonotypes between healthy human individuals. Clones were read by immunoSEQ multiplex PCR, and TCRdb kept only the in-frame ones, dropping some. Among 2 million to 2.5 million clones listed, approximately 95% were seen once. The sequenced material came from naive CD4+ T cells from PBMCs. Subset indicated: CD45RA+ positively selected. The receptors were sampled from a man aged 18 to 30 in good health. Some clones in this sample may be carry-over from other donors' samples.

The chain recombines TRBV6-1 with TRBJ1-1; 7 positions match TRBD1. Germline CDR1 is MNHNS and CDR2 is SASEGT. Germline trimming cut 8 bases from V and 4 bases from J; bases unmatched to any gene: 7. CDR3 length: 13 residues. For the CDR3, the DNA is TGTGCCAGCGGGGACAGTTTGGGCACTGAAGCTTTCTTT. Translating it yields CASGDSLGTEAFF.

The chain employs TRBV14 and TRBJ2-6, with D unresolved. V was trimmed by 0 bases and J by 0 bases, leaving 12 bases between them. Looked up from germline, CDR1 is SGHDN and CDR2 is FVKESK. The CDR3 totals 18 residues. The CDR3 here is CASSQDRVLHSGANVLTF. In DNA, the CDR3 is TGTGCCAGCAGCCAAGATAGGGTCCTGCACTCTGGGGCCAACGTCCTGACTTTC.

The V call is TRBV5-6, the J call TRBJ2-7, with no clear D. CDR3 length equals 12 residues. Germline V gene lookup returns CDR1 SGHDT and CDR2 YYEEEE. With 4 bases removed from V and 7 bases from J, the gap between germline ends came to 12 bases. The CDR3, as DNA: TGTGCCAGCAGCCCGTGGACCCGGGAGCAGTACTTC. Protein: CASSPWTREQYF.

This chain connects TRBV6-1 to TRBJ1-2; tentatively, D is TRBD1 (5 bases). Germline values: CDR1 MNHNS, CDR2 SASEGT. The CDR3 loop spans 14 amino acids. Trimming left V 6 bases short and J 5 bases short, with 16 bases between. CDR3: CASRPNQGPYGYTF. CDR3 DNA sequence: TGTGCCAGCAGACCAAATCAGGGCCCTTATGGCTACACCTTC.

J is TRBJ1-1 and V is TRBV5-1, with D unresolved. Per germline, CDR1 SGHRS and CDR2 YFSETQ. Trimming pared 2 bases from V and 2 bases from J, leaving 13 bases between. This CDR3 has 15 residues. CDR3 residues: CASSFSVSGNTEAFF. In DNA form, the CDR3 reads TGCGCCAGCAGCTTCAGCGTCAGCGGAAACACTGAAGCTTTCTTT. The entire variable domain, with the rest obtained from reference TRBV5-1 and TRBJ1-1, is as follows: KAGVTQTPRYLIKTRGQQVTLSCSPISGHRSVSWYQQTPGQGLQFLFEYFSETQRNKGNFPGRFSGRQFSNSRSEMNVSTLELGDSALYLCASSFSVSGNTEAFFGQGTRLTVV.

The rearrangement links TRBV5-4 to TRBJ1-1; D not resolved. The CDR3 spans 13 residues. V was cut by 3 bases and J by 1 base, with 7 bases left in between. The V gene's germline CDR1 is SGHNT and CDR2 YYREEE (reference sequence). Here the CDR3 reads CASSSYGNTEAFF. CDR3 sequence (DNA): TGTGCCAGCAGCTCTTACGGGAACACTGAAGCTTTCTTT. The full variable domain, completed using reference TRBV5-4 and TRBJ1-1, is ETGVTQSPTHLIKTRGQQVTLRCSSQSGHNTVSWYQQALGQGPQFIFQYYREEENGRGNFPPRFSGLQFPNYSSELNVNALELDDSALYLCASSSYGNTEAFFGQGTRLTVV.

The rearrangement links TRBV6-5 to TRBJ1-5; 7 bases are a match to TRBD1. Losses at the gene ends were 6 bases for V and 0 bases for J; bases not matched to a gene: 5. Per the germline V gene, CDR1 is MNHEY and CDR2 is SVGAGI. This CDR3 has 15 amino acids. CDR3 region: CASSGNRGSNQPQHF. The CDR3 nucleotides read TGTGCCAGCAGCGGTAACAGGGGTAGCAATCAGCCCCAGCATTTT.

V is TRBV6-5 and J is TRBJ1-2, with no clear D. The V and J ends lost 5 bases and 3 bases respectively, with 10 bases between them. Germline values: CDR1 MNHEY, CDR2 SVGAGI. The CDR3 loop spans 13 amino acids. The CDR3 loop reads CASSPNPDYGYTF. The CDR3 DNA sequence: TGTGCCAGCAGTCCAAACCCCGACTATGGCTACACCTTC.

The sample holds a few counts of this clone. For the CDR3, the DNA is TGTGCCAGCAGCGTAGCGGATGTCAAAAACATTCAGTACTTC. It specifies CASSVADVKNIQYF. The chain couples TRBV9 to TRBJ2-4; D gene uncertain. Trimming left V 0 bases short and J 3 bases short, with 7 bases between. This CDR3 contains 14 residues. CDR1 and CDR2 (germline): SGDLS, YYNGEE. The whole variable domain, filled in from reference TRBV9 and TRBJ2-4, reads DSGVTQTPKHLITATGQRVTLRCSPRSGDLSVYWYQQSLDQGLQFLIQYYNGEERAKGNILERFSAQQFPDLHSELNLSSLELGDSALYFCASSVADVKNIQYFGAGTRLSVL.

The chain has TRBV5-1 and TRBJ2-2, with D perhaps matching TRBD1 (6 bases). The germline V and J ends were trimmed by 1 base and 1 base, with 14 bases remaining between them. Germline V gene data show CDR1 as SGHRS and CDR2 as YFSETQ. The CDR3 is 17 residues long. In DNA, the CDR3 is TGCGCCAGCAGCTTGTTATTGTCGGGACAGAACACCGGGGAGCTGTTTTTT. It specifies CASSLLLSGQNTGELFF.

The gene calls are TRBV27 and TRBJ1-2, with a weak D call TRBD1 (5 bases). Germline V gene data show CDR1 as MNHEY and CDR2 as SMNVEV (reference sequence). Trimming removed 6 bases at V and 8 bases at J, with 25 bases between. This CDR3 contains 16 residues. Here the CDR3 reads CASRYLREGKADGYTF. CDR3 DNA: TGTGCCAGCAGGTACCTCCGCGAGGGGAAAGCGGACGGCTACACCTTC.

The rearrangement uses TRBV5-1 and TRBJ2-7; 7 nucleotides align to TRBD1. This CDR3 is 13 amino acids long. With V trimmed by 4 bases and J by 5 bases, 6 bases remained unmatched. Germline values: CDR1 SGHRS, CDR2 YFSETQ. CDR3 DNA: TGCGCCAGCAGCCAGGGACAGTTTAACGAGCAGTACTTC. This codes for CASSQGQFNEQYF.

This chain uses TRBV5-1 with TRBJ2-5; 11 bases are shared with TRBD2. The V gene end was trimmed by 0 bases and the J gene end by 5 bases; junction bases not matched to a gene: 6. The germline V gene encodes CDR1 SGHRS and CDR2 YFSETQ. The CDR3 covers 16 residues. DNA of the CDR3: TGCGCCAGCAGCTTGGGAACTAGCGGGAGCGGGGAGACCCAGTACTTC. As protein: CASSLGTSGSGETQYF.

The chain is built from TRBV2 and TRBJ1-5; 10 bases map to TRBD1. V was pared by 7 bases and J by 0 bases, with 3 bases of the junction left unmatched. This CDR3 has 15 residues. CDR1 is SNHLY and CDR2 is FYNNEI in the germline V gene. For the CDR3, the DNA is TGTGCCAGCACCAGGGACAGGGGTAGCAATCAGCCCCAGCATTTT. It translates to CASTRDRGSNQPQHF.

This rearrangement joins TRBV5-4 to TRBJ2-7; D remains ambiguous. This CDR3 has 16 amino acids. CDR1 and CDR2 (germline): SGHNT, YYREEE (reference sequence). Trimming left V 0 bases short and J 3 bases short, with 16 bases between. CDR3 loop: CASSLEGSFVRYEQYF. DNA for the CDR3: TGTGCCAGCAGCTTGGAGGGCAGCTTTGTTCGCTACGAGCAGTACTTC.

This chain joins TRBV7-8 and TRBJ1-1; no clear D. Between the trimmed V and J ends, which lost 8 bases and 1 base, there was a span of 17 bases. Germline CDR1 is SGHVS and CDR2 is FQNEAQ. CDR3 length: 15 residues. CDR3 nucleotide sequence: TGTGCCAGCGCCCAGGTTCGTTTACGGAACACTGAAGCTTTCTTT. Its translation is CASAQVRLRNTEAFF.

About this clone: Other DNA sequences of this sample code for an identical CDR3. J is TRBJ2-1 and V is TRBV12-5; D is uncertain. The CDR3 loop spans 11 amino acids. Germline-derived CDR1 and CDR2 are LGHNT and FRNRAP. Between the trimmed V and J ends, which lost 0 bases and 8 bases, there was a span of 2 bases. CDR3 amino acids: CASGLVHEQFF. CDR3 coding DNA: TGTGCTAGTGGTTTGGTACATGAGCAGTTCTTC.

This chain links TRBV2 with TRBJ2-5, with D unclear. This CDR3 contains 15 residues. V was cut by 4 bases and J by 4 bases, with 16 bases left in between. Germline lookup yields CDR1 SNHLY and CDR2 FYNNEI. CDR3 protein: CASSGVGLVGETQYF. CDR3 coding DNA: TGTGCCAGCAGTGGAGTTGGGCTAGTCGGAGAGACCCAGTACTTC. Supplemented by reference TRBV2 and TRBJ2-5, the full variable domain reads EPEVTQTPSHQVTQMGQEVILRCVPISNHLYFYWYRQILGQKVEFLVSFYNNEISEKSEIFDDQFSVERPDGSNFTLKIRSTKLEDSAMYFCASSGVGLVGETQYFGPGTRLLVL.